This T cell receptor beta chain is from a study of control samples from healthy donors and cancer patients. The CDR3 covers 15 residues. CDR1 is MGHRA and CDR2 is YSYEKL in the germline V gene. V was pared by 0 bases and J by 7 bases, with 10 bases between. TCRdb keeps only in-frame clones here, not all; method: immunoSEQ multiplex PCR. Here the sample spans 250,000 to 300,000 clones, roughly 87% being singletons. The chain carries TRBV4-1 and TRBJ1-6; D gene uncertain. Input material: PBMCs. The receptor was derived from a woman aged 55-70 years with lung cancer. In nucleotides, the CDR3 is TGCGCCAGCAGCCAAGATGCCAGGAGCAATTCACCCCTCCACTTT. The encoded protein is CASSQDARSNSPLHF.